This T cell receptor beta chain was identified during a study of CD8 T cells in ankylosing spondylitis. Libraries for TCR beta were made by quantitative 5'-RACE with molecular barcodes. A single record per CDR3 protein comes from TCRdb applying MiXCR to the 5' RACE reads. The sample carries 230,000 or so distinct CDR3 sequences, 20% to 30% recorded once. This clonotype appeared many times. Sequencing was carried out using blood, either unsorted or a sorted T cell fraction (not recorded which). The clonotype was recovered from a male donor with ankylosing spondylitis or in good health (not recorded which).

CDR3 bases: TGCAGTGCTAGAGAAACCCAGAGGGGAAAGGCGGGCATTCAGTACTTC. Its protein product is CSARETQRGKAGIQYF. The genes are TRBV20-1 and TRBJ2-4, with D perhaps given as TRBD1 or TRBD2 (5 bases each). The CDR3 is made up of 16 amino acids. Germline V gene sequence: CDR1 DFQATT, CDR2 SNEGSKA (reference sequence). The V and J ends lost 0 bases and 9 bases respectively, with 21 bases between them.